This TCR beta chain was obtained from a study of cytomegalovirus exposure and HLA in healthy donors. PCR primers comprised 60 Vbeta and 13 Jbeta primers. Some clones are missing from TCRdb's copy, which holds only in-frame ones; the method was immunoSEQ multiplex PCR. The data hold 110,000 or so clones, with around three quarters observed a single time. The CDR3 extends over 11 amino acids. V lost 3 bases and J 7 bases, leaving 6 bases between the germline ends. Germline values: CDR1 GTSNPN, CDR2 SVGIG (reference sequence). Sequencing used PBMCs. The genes are TRBV30 and TRBJ2-2, with D maybe TRBD1 (5 bases). The receptor was isolated from a man aged 45-65 years in good health and CMV-seropositive. CDR3: CAWSGHGELFF. For the CDR3, the DNA is TGTGCCTGGAGCGGACACGGGGAGCTGTTTTTT.